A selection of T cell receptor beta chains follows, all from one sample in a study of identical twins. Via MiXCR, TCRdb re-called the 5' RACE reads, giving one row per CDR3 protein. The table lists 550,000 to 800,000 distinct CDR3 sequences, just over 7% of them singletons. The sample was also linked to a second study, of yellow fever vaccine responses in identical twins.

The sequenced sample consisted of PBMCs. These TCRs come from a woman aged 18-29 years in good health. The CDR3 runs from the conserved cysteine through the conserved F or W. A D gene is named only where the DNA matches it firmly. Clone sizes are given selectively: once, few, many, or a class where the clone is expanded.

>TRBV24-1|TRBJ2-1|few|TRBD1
CATSDNRGSAYNEQFF
TGTGCCACCAGTGACAACAGGGGATCGGCCTACAATGAGCAGTTCTTC
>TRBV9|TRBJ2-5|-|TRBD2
CASSVAPSGETQYF
TGTGCCAGCAGCGTAGCTCCTAGCGGGGAGACCCAGTACTTC
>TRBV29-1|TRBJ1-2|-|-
CSVISTDNYGYTF
TGCAGCGTGATTTCGACAGATAACTATGGCTACACCTTC
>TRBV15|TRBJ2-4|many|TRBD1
CATSSRDRGRGNIQYF
TGTGCCACCAGCAGCCGGGACAGGGGGCGCGGAAACATTCAGTACTTC
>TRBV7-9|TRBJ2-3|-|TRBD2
CASSPSGIANTQYF
TGTGCCAGCTCGCCTAGCGGGATTGCAAATACGCAGTATTTT
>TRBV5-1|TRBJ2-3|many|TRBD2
CASSSGTSGSVSDTQYF
TGCGCCAGCAGTTCCGGGACTAGCGGGAGTGTATCGGATACGCAGTATTTT
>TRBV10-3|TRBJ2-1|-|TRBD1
CATRDRGMAEQFF
TGTGCCACCCGGGACAGGGGAATGGCTGAGCAGTTCTTC
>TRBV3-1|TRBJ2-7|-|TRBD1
CASSFRQGSYEQYF
TGTGCCAGCAGCTTCCGACAGGGGAGTTACGAGCAGTACTTC
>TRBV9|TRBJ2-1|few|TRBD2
CASSVGEKSGRARNEQFF
TGTGCCAGCAGCGTAGGGGAGAAGAGCGGGAGGGCCCGCAATGAGCAGTTCTTC
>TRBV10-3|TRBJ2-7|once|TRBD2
CAISALAGLSEQYF
TGTGCCATCAGTGCCCTAGCGGGACTCTCCGAGCAGTACTTC
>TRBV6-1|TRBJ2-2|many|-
CASSRGGFLGSGELFF
TGTGCCAGCAGTCGCGGTGGCTTCCTAGGGTCCGGGGAGCTGTTTTTT
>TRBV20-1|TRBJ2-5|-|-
CSVRQAQAIETQYF
TGCAGTGTGCGACAGGCCCAAGCAATAGAGACCCAGTACTTC
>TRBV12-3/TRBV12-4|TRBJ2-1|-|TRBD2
CASTWTSGGANEQFF
TGTGCCAGCACCTGGACTAGCGGGGGGGCGAATGAGCAGTTCTTC
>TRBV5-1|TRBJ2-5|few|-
CASLQGTGETQYF
TGCGCCAGCCTCCAGGGGACGGGGGAGACCCAGTACTTC
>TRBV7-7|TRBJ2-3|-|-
CASSPSQGNTQYF
TGTGCCAGCAGCCCGTCCCAGGGAAATACGCAGTATTTT
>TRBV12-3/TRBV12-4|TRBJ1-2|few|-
CASSYQVYYGYTF
TGTGCCAGCAGTTATCAGGTTTACTATGGCTACACCTTC
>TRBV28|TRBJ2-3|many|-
CASSFLTDSTDTQYF
TGTGCCAGCAGTTTTTTGACCGATAGCACAGATACGCAGTATTTT
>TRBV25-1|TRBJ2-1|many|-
CASSENQRRSSYNEQFF
TGTGCCAGCAGTGAGAATCAGCGGAGAAGCTCCTACAATGAGCAGTTCTTC
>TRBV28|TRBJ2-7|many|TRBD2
CASSFGGESYEQYF
TGTGCCAGCAGTTTCGGGGGGGAATCCTACGAGCAGTACTTC
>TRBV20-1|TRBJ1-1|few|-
CSARLMGVTEAFF
TGCAGTGCTAGGCTTATGGGGGTCACTGAAGCTTTCTTT
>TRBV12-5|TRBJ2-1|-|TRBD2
CASSNGGFNEQFF
TGTGCTAGTTCCAACGGGGGGTTCAATGAGCAGTTCTTC
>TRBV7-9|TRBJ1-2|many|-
CASSLVRGLATF
TGTGCCAGCAGCTTGGTCCGGGGACTGGCCACCTTC
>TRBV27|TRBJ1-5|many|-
CASSFAGSNQPQHF
TGTGCCAGCAGTTTTGCAGGGTCCAATCAGCCCCAGCATTTT
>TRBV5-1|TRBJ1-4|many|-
CASSPAGEKLFF
TGCGCCAGCAGCCCGGCGGGCGAAAAACTGTTTTTT
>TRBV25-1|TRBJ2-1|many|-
CASRDRTLGQFF
TGTGCCAGCAGAGACAGGACCCTGGGGCAGTTCTTC
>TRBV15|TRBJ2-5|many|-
CATSETRSGPIQETQYF
TGTGCCACCAGCGAAACACGAAGCGGGCCTATCCAAGAGACCCAGTACTTC
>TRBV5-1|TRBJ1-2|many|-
CASSLSTGGGGDGYTF
TGCGCCAGCAGCTTGAGTACCGGGGGCGGAGGAGATGGCTACACCTTC
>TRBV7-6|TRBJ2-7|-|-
CASSLGHQGRIPYEQYF
TGTGCCAGCAGCTTAGGTCACCAGGGCCGTATTCCCTACGAGCAGTACTTC
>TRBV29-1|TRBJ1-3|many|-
CSVGRAGNTIYF
TGCAGCGTTGGGCGGGCTGGAAACACCATATATTTT
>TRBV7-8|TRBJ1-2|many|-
CASSLQGSNYGYTF
TGTGCCAGCAGCTTGCAGGGTTCTAACTATGGCTACACCTTC
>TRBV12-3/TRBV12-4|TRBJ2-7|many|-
CASSRGPYEQYF
TGTGCCAGCAGTAGGGGCCCCTACGAGCAGTACTTC
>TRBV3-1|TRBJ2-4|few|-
CASSQEMGRGAKNIQYF
TGTGCCAGCAGCCAAGAAATGGGGAGGGGGGCCAAAAACATTCAGTACTTC
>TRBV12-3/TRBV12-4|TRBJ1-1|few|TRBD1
CASSFRGRIDEAFF
TGTGCCAGCAGTTTCAGGGGGCGTATTGATGAAGCTTTCTTT
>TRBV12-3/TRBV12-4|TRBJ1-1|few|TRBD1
CASTFSGQGTEAFF
TGTGCCAGCACCTTTTCCGGACAGGGCACTGAAGCTTTCTTT
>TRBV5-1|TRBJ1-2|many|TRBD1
CASSLSLTGEDYGYTF
TGCGCCAGCAGCCTATCGTTGACAGGGGAAGACTATGGCTACACCTTC
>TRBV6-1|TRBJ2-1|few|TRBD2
CASSLAGAPGHEQFF
TGTGCCAGCAGCCTAGCGGGGGCGCCTGGGCATGAGCAGTTCTTC
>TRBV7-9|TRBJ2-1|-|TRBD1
CASTSDRALVNEQFF
TGTGCCAGCACCTCGGACAGGGCCCTCGTCAATGAGCAGTTCTTC
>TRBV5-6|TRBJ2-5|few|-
CASSFGFGGETQYF
TGTGCCAGCAGCTTTGGATTCGGCGGGGAGACCCAGTACTTC
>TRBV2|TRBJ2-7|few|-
CASTESRTYEQYF
TGTGCCAGCACTGAGAGTAGAACCTACGAGCAGTACTTC
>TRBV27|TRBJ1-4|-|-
CASSYRVNEKLFF
TGTGCCAGCAGTTATCGGGTTAATGAAAAACTGTTTTTT
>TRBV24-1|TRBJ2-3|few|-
CATSDLWGDTQYF
TGTGCCACCAGTGATCTGTGGGGAGATACGCAGTATTTT
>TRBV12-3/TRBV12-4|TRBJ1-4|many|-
CASSPGTQNEKLFF
TGTGCCAGCAGCCCCGGGACGCAGAATGAAAAACTGTTTTTT